These 16 T cell receptor beta chains were sequenced from one sample in a study of blood T cell repertoires in COVID-19. TCRdb's table, derived via immunoSEQ multiplex PCR, lists solely in-frame clones and lacks some. The sample lists approximately 330,000 clones, around 85% seen once, with approximately 4.6% in the top ten. The sequencing input was PBMCs or T cells enriched from blood (not recorded which). Receptors originate from a woman aged 40 to 50 with acute COVID-19.

Note on this clone: The sample holds other DNA sequences that translate to the same CDR3. The chain employs TRBV7-9 and TRBJ2-7, with D perhaps TRBD1 (6 bases). The CDR3 has 13 amino acids. Germline CDR1 SEHNR, CDR2 FQNEAQ (reference sequence). The germline V and J ends were trimmed by 1 base and 6 bases, with 10 bases remaining between them. DNA of the CDR3: TGTGCCAGCAGCTTAGTTGGGGGCGGCGAGCAGTACTTC. It codes for CASSLVGGGEQYF.

V is TRBV6-4 and J is TRBJ2-3; 11 bases map to TRBD2. The CDR3 is made up of 16 amino acids. J was trimmed by 3 bases and V by 0 bases; bases with no gene match: 2. Germline assignment: CDR1 MRHNA and CDR2 SNTAGT. The CDR3 sequence: CASSDSTSGETDTQYF. The DNA for the CDR3 is TGTGCCAGCAGTGACTCGACTAGCGGGGAAACAGATACGCAGTATTTT.

The chain is built from TRBV19 and TRBJ2-3, with TRBD1 matching 9 bases. The junction had 8 bases not matched to a gene; V was cut back by 4 bases and J by 3 bases. Germline CDR1 LNHDA, CDR2 SQIVND (reference sequence). The CDR3 contains 16 residues. The CDR3 region is CASSSGQGKGTDTQYF. As DNA, the CDR3 is TGTGCCAGTAGTAGTGGACAGGGGAAAGGGACAGATACGCAGTATTTT.

This chain joins TRBV7-2 and TRBJ2-2, with D possibly matching TRBD1 (5 bases). Trimming stripped 3 bases from V and 6 bases from J, with 8 bases between. The CDR3 runs to 13 residues. CDR1 and CDR2 (germline): SGHTA, FQGNSA. CDR3 nucleotides: TGTGCCAGCAGCTTGTTAGGGGCCGGGGAGCTGTTTTTT. Its protein is CASSLLGAGELFF. The full variable domain, in which reference TRBV7-2 and TRBJ2-2 provide the parts outside the CDR3, is GAGVSQSPSNKVTEKGKDVELRCDPISGHTALYWYRQSLGQGLEFLIYFQGNSAPDKSGLPSDRFSAERTGGSVSTLTIQRTQQEDSAVYLCASSLLGAGELFFGEGSRLTVL.

In this sample, this clone turned up a few times. The chain joins TRBV11-1 to TRBJ2-1; D may be TRBD2 (5 bases). The V gene lost 7 bases and the J gene lost 5 bases, with 18 bases spanning the gap. Germline values: CDR1 SGHAT, CDR2 FQDESV (reference sequence). The CDR3 is 15 amino acids. DNA for the CDR3: TGTGCCAGCACTGAAGAGGACTTCCTTCACAATGAGCAGTTCTTC. Translated, it gives CASTEEDFLHNEQFF. The full variable domain, with the rest looked up from reference TRBV11-1 and TRBJ2-1, is EAEVAQSPRYKITEKSQAVAFWCDPISGHATLYWYRQILGQGPELLVQFQDESVVDDSQLPKDRFSAERLKGVDSTLKIQPAELGDSAMYLCASTEEDFLHNEQFFGPGTRLTVL.

This chain connects TRBV13 to TRBJ2-7; 9 bases are a match to TRBD1. In germline, CDR1 is PRHDT, CDR2 FYEKMQ (reference sequence). After removal of 5 bases from V and 0 bases from J, the junction contained 14 bases not matched to a gene. The CDR3 sequence is 18 residues long. The CDR3 protein is CASSSYTGGVRSSYEQYF. In DNA, the CDR3 is TGTGCCAGCAGCAGCTATACAGGGGGCGTTCGGAGCTCCTACGAGCAGTACTTC.

V gene TRBV6-2 or TRBV6-3 combines with J gene TRBJ1-1; D possibly corresponds to TRBD1 (6 bases). Trimming stripped 2 bases from V and 7 bases from J, with 11 bases between. The CDR3 runs 13 residues. Germline V gene lookup returns CDR1 MNHEY and CDR2 SVGEGT. The CDR3 loop reads CASSYGTYYEAFF. CDR3 nucleotides: TGTGCCAGCAGTTACGGGACATACTATGAAGCTTTCTTT.

The sample holds a few counts of this clone. V gene TRBV2 combines with J gene TRBJ2-4; TRBD2 is a possible D gene (6 bases). Trimming took 6 bases from V and 3 from J, leaving 18 bases between them. Germline CDR1 is SNHLY and CDR2 is FYNNEI. This CDR3 region has 16 residues. The CDR3 loop is CASRIALASGKNIQYF. In DNA form, the CDR3 reads TGTGCCAGCAGAATTGCCCTAGCGTCGGGCAAAAACATTCAGTACTTC.

V gene TRBV11-1 combines with J gene TRBJ2-1; TRBD1 aligns across 10 bases. CDR3 length: 15 amino acids. Trimming at V came to 2 bases and at J to 8 bases, leaving 6 bases not matched to a gene. The V gene's germline CDR1 is SGHAT and CDR2 FQDESV (reference sequence). For the CDR3, the DNA is TGTGCCAGCAGCTTATCTGGGACAGGGGCTTATGAGCAGTTCTTC. It translates to CASSLSGTGAYEQFF. Together with reference TRBV11-1 and TRBJ2-1, the CDR3 gives the full variable domain: EAEVAQSPRYKITEKSQAVAFWCDPISGHATLYWYRQILGQGPELLVQFQDESVVDDSQLPKDRFSAERLKGVDSTLKIQPAELGDSAMYLCASSLSGTGAYEQFFGPGTRLTVL.

The chain joins TRBV6-6 to TRBJ2-7; D is possibly TRBD2 (6 bases). The CDR3 length is 12 residues. V shed 7 bases and J shed 3 bases, with 10 bases lying between them. Germline loops: CDR1 MNHNY, CDR2 SVGAGI (reference sequence). The CDR3 spells CASTLGGYEQYF. CDR3 nucleotide sequence: TGTGCCAGCACCCTGGGGGGCTACGAGCAGTACTTC.

V usage is TRBV7-9 and J usage is TRBJ2-5, with 7 bases that match TRBD1. The V gene's germline CDR1 is SEHNR and CDR2 FQNEAQ (reference sequence). V shed 5 bases and J 1 base; nucleotides not matched to a gene: 13. The CDR3 covers 17 residues. The CDR3 nucleotides read TGTGCCAGCAGCCCCCCCGTGAACAGGGGACCCCAAGAGACCCAGTACTTC. Translated: CASSPPVNRGPQETQYF. The full variable domain, in which reference TRBV7-9 and TRBJ2-5 provide the parts outside the CDR3, is DTGVSQNPRHKITKRGQNVTFRCDPISEHNRLYWYRQTLGQGPEFLTYFQNEAQLEKSRLLSDRFSAERPKGSFSTLEIQRTEQGDSAMYLCASSPPVNRGPQETQYFGPGTRLLVL.

V gene TRBV21-1 combines with J gene TRBJ2-7; the table names TRBD1, a call not compared with the DNA. TRBV21-1 is marked as a pseudogene. The CDR3 has 16 residues. The CDR3 spells CASSNSDRAGAYEQYF. As DNA, the CDR3 is TGTGCCAGCAGCAATTCTGACAGGGCTGGGGCCTACGAGCAGTACTTC.

The gene calls are TRBV5-1 and TRBJ2-7, with TRBD1 matching over 8 bases. V dropped 1 base and J dropped 5; count of bases not matched to a gene: 8. The CDR3 length is 15 residues. Germline V gene lookup returns CDR1 SGHRS and CDR2 YFSETQ. In DNA, the CDR3 is TGCGCCAGCAGCTTGAGTGGGACAGGTGTCCACGAGCAGTACTTC. Its protein is CASSLSGTGVHEQYF.

The chain has TRBV7-2 and TRBJ1-2; possibly TRBD1 for D (5 bases). V was clipped by 5 bases and J by 6 bases, with 28 bases between them. The germline CDR1 and CDR2 sequences are SGHTA and FQGNSA. The CDR3 extends over 18 amino acids. The CDR3 loop reads CASSGPSSGGLFTNGYTF. CDR3 nucleotide sequence: TGTGCCAGCAGCGGGCCGTCTTCGGGGGGACTATTTACCAATGGCTACACCTTC.

The chain uses TRBV7-2 and TRBJ2-3, with D tentatively TRBD2 (6 bases). The germline V and J ends were trimmed by 2 bases and 4 bases, with 16 bases remaining between them. The CDR3 consists of 16 residues. Germline V CDR1 and CDR2: SGHTA, FQGNSA. CDR3 sequence reads: CASSLSAGTVADTQYF. DNA for the CDR3: TGTGCCAGCAGCTTATCGGCGGGAACGGTGGCAGATACGCAGTATTTT. Full variable domain (remainder filled in from reference TRBV7-2 and TRBJ2-3): GAGVSQSPSNKVTEKGKDVELRCDPISGHTALYWYRQSLGQGLEFLIYFQGNSAPDKSGLPSDRFSAERTGGSVSTLTIQRTQQEDSAVYLCASSLSAGTVADTQYFGPGTRLTVL.

The chain recombines TRBV2 with TRBJ1-6, with D possibly TRBD1 on 6 matching bases. The germline gives CDR1 SNHLY, CDR2 FYNNEI. CDR3 size: 14 residues. V was clipped by 6 bases and J by 13 bases, with 19 bases between them. In nucleotides, the CDR3 is TGTGCCAGCAGGGGGGGGCCCATCCTGTCCCCCCTCCACTTT. Amino acid sequence: CASRGGPILSPLHF. Complete variable domain (other parts from reference TRBV2 and TRBJ1-6): EPEVTQTPSHQVTQMGQEVILRCVPISNHLYFYWYRQILGQKVEFLVSFYNNEISEKSEIFDDQFSVERPDGSNFTLKIRSTKLEDSAMYFCASRGGPILSPLHFGNGTRLTVT.